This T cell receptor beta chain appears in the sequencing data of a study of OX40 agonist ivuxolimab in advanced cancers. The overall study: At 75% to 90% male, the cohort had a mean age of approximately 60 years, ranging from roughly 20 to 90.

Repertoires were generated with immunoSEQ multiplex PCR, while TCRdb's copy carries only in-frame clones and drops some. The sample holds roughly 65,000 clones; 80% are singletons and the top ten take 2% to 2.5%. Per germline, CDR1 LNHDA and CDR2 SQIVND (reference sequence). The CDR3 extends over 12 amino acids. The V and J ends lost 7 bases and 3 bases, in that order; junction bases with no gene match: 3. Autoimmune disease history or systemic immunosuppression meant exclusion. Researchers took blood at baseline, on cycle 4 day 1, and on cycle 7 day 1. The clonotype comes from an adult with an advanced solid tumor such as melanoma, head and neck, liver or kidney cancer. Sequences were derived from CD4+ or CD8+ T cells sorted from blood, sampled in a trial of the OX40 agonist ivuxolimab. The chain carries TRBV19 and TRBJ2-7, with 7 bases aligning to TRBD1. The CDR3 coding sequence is TGTGCCAGTAAAGACAGGGACTACGAGCAGTACTTC. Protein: CASKDRDYEQYF. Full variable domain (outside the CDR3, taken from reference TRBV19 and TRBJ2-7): DGGITQSPKYLFRKEGQNVTLSCEQNLNHDAMYWYRQDPGQGLRLIYYSQIVNDFQKGDIAEGYSVSREKKESFPLTVTSAQKNPTAFYLCASKDRDYEQYFGPGTRLTVT.